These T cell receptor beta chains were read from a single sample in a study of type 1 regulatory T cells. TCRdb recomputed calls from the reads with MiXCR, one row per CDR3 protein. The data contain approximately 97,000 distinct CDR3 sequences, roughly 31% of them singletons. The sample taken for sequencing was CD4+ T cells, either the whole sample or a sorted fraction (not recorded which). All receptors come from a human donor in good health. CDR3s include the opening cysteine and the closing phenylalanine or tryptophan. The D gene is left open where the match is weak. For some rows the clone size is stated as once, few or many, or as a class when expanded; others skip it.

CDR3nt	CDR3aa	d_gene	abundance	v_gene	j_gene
TGTGCCAGCACCCGTTCTTACGAGCAGTACTTC	CASTRSYEQYF	-	once	TRBV11-2	TRBJ2-7
TGTGCCAGCAGCCAACTAGCGGTAGCCAAAAACATTCAGTACTTC	CASSQLAVAKNIQYF	TRBD2	-	TRBV7-9	TRBJ2-4
TGTGCCATTGGGGGGACAGGGTTATACAATGAGCAGTTCTTC	CAIGGTGLYNEQFF	TRBD1	-	TRBV10-3	TRBJ2-1
TGCAGTGCTACTAAGAACACTGAAGCTTTCTTT	CSATKNTEAFF	-	few	TRBV20-1	TRBJ1-1
TGTGCCAGCAGAAGTAGTAGCATAGATACGCAGTATTTT	CASRSSSIDTQYF	-	-	TRBV6-2/TRBV6-3	TRBJ2-3
TGTGCCAGCAGCATATCTAGCGGGGGTCAAGAGACCCAGTACTTC	CASSISSGGQETQYF	TRBD2	-	TRBV11-2	TRBJ2-5
TGCAGCGTTGTGGGGCCCAGGGGGATAGACTACGAGCAGTACTTC	CSVVGPRGIDYEQYF	TRBD1	-	TRBV29-1	TRBJ2-7
TGTGCCAGCCGTAGTAACAATGAGCAGTTCTTC	CASRSNNEQFF	-	-	TRBV6-1	TRBJ2-1
TGTGCCAGCAGCCGGGGGTCGGCTAATGAAAAACTGTTTTTT	CASSRGSANEKLFF	-	-	TRBV7-8	TRBJ1-4
TGCAGCGTTGCTCAAAGGGGGCTTAACTCCTACGAGCAGTACTTC	CSVAQRGLNSYEQYF	TRBD1	-	TRBV29-1	TRBJ2-7
TGCGCCAGCAGCTTAACCCCGGGGGCGGTTCAGCCCCAGCATTTT	CASSLTPGAVQPQHF	-	-	TRBV5-1	TRBJ1-5
TGTGCCAGCAGCTTAGACAGGGTCAGCTACACCTTC	CASSLDRVSYTF	-	-	TRBV7-8	TRBJ1-2
TGTGCCAGCAGCCCTAAGGACAGGGTTCTCTCCTACGAGCAGTACTTC	CASSPKDRVLSYEQYF	TRBD1	-	TRBV14	TRBJ2-7
TGTGCCAGCTCACCAGGGGAGAGCTATGGCTACACCTTC	CASSPGESYGYTF	-	-	TRBV18	TRBJ1-2
TGTGCCAGCAGTTCAAATCTGCCCCTGGCCCAAGAGACCCAGTACTTC	CASSSNLPLAQETQYF	-	-	TRBV27	TRBJ2-5
TGTGCCAGCAGCCCGGCTCGGACTAGCGGGAGAAATGAGCAGTTCTTC	CASSPARTSGRNEQFF	TRBD2	few	TRBV7-8	TRBJ2-1
TGCGCCAGCAGCTTAACAGGGAATCCCTCCTACGAGCAGTACTTC	CASSLTGNPSYEQYF	-	-	TRBV5-1	TRBJ2-7
TGCAGTGCTAGAGTAGGTCAGGGGGTTCAGCCCCAGCATTTT	CSARVGQGVQPQHF	TRBD1	-	TRBV20-1	TRBJ1-5
TGTGCCAGCAGTACCGGGACAGCCTATGCCGGGGAGCTGTTTTTT	CASSTGTAYAGELFF	TRBD1	few	TRBV12-3/TRBV12-4	TRBJ2-2
TGCGCCAGCAGCCAAGTAGCAGGGACGAACACCGGGGAGCTGTTTTTT	CASSQVAGTNTGELFF	-	-	TRBV4-1	TRBJ2-2
TGCTGCGTTGAAGATGTGCAGGAGCGCACAGATACGCAGTATTTT	CCVEDVQERTDTQYF	-	-	TRBV29-1	TRBJ2-3
TGTGCCAGCAGCTTAACCGGGACAGACGATTCACCCCTCCACTTT	CASSLTGTDDSPLHF	TRBD1	-	TRBV7-2	TRBJ1-6
TGCGCCAGCAGCTTCCCGGGGGGCTACGAGCAGTACTTC	CASSFPGGYEQYF	TRBD2	-	TRBV5-1	TRBJ2-7
TGTGCCAGCAGCTTATTAACGGGAGGACCCGGGGAGCTGTTTTTT	CASSLLTGGPGELFF	TRBD2	-	TRBV7-8	TRBJ2-2
TGTGCCAGCAGCTTAGCGGGGACAGGGGGTCGAGGCTACACCTTC	CASSLAGTGGRGYTF	TRBD1	many	TRBV7-2	TRBJ1-2
TGCGCCAGCAGCTTGGACCGCTCGAGAGGCCAGATCTACAATGAGCAGTTCTTC	CASSLDRSRGQIYNEQFF	-	-	TRBV5-1	TRBJ2-1
TGTGCCAGCAGCCGCATAGGGACCTCAACCTACGAGCAGTACTTC	CASSRIGTSTYEQYF	-	-	TRBV5-6	TRBJ2-7
TGTGCCAGCAGTTTGTTAGCGGGAGGTTCCGAGCAGTACTTC	CASSLLAGGSEQYF	TRBD2	-	TRBV12-3/TRBV12-4	TRBJ2-7
TGCAGCGTTGAAGATATTTGGACAGGGTACACAGATACGCAGTATTTT	CSVEDIWTGYTDTQYF	TRBD1	-	TRBV29-1	TRBJ2-3
TGTGCCAGCAGCTTTCAAGCGAACACTGAAGCTTTCTTT	CASSFQANTEAFF	-	few	TRBV5-5	TRBJ1-1
TGTGCCACGGGTACGGGGATAAATGAAAAACTGTTTTTT	CATGTGINEKLFF	-	few	TRBV15	TRBJ1-4
TGTGCCAGAGGTTCCTACAATGAGCAGTTCTTC	CARGSYNEQFF	-	-	TRBV6-1	TRBJ2-1
TGTGCCATCAGTGAGGGAGAGACCCAGTACTTC	CAISEGETQYF	-	few	TRBV10-3	TRBJ2-5
TGTGCCAGCAGCCGACAGGGGGCGATCGTAGAGACCCAGTACTTC	CASSRQGAIVETQYF	TRBD1	-	TRBV7-2	TRBJ2-5
TGTGCCAGCAGCTATGGGGCAGACAGGGCTGGGGCCAACGTCCTGACTTTC	CASSYGADRAGANVLTF	TRBD1	few	TRBV7-2	TRBJ2-6
TGCAGCGTTTCTAGCCCTAGCACAGATACGCAGTATTTT	CSVSSPSTDTQYF	-	-	TRBV29-1	TRBJ2-3
TGTGCCAGCAGTTACTTAGGGGGGACTGAAGCTTTCTTT	CASSYLGGTEAFF	-	-	TRBV6-2/TRBV6-3	TRBJ1-1
TGTGCCAGCAGTTTAGGTTCGGGACCGAGCTCCTACGAGCAGTACTTC	CASSLGSGPSSYEQYF	-	few	TRBV27	TRBJ2-7
TGTGCCAGTAGGGTGGAACTAGCGGGAGGGGGGTCCGGGGAGCTGTTTTTT	CASRVELAGGGSGELFF	TRBD2	few	TRBV19	TRBJ2-2
TGTGCCAGCAGCTACGAAGGACTAGCGGGAGGGCCATACAATGAGCAGTTCTTC	CASSYEGLAGGPYNEQFF	TRBD2	-	TRBV7-9	TRBJ2-1
TGTGCCAGTAGTCCTCGGACTAGCGGGGTCTCCTACAATGAGCAGTTCTTC	CASSPRTSGVSYNEQFF	TRBD2	few	TRBV19	TRBJ2-1
TGTGCCAGTGCCGGGACATTCTCTGGGGCCAACGTCCTGACTTTC	CASAGTFSGANVLTF	-	-	TRBV19	TRBJ2-6
TGCAGTGCTAGACACCCGACAGGCTCCTACGAGCAGTACTTC	CSARHPTGSYEQYF	-	many	TRBV20-1	TRBJ2-7
TGTGCCATCAGGGAAGCTAGCGGGAGCTCCTACAATGAGCAGTTCTTC	CAIREASGSSYNEQFF	TRBD2	-	TRBV10-3	TRBJ2-1
TGCGCCAGCAGCCAAGATGGTAGGGGACTAGCGGACAATGAGCAGTTCTTC	CASSQDGRGLADNEQFF	TRBD2	-	TRBV4-3	TRBJ2-1
TGTGCCAGCAGTTACCCCAGCACAGATACGCAGTATTTT	CASSYPSTDTQYF	-	few	TRBV6-5	TRBJ2-3